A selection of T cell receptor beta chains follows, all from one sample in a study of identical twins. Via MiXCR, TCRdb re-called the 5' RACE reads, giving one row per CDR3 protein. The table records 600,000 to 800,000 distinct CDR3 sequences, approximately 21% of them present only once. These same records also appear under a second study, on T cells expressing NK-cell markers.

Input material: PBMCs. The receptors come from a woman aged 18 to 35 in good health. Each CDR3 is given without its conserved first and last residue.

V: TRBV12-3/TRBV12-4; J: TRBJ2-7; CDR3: ASSLGMLSYEQY
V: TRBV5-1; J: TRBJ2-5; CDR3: ASGNVETQY
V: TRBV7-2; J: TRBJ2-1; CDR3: ASSLVGTSSYNEQF
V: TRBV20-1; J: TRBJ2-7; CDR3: SARAISGSYEQY
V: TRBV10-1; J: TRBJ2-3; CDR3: ASMGGGGTQY
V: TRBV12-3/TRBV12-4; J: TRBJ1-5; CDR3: ASRDYYSNQPQH
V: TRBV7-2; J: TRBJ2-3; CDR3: ASSFVGGDTQY
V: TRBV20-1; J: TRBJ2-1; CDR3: SASMGNEQF
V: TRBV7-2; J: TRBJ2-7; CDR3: ASSFYGGDYEQY
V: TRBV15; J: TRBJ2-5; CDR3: ATSRDPGGNQETQY
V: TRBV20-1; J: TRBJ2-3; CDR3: SARVASGSDTQY
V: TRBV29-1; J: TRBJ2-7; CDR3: SVRSAGKSYEQY
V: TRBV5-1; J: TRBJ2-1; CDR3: ASSGGDREF
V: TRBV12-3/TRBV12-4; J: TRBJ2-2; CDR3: ASKTRESGGGELF
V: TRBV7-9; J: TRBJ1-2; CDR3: ASRVQGNYGYT
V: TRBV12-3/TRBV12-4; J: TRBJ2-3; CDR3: ASSSPQWSGLRDTQY
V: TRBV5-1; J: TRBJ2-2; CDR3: ASSLLGWNTGELF
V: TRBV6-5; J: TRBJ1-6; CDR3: ASSYSFQGSGSPLH
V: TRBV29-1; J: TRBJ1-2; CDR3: SVELGVESYGYT
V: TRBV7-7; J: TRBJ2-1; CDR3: ASSPTLQGEQF
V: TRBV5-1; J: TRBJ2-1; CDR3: ASRSRTGVVNEQF
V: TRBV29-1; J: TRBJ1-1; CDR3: SSKLSGMNTEAF
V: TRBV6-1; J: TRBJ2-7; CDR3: ASSERQPYEQY
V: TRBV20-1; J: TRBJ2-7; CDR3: SARTGLFYEQY
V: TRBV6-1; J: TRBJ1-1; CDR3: ASSKTGGAGTEAF
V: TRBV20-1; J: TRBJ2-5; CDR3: SARDSGVETQY
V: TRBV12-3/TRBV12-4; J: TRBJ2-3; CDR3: ASSFVSFVDTQY
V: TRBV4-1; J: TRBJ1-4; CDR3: ASSQDDEKLF
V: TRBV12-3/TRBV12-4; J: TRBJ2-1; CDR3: ASGQRERYNEQF
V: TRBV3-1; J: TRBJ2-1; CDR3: ASSQDWASAEQF
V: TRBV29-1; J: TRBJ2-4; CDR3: SVEERPTGPNIQY
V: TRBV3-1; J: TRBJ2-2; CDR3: ASSQVRGLFTGELF
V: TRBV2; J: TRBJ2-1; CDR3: ASTVVRRNEQF
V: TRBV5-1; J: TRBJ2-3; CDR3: ASSLASSSGNRDTQY
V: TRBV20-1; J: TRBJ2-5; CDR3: SARDVAGDIETQY
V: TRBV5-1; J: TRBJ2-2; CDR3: ASRTVNTGELF
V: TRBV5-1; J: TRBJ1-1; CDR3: ASSLRGHFSMNTEAF
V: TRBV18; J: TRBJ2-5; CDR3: ASSPPGHQRQETQY
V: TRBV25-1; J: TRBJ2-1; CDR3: ASSELRGGWDEQF
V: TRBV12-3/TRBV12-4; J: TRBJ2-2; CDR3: ASSLTGDGTGELF
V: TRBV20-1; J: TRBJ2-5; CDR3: SVVNQETQY
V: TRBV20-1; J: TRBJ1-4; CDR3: SGTQGTNEKLF
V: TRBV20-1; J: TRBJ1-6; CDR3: SAIQGTGRNSPLH
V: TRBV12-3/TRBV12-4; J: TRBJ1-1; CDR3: ASSLVSGGAHTEAF
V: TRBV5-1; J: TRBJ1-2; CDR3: ASSSDIYGYT
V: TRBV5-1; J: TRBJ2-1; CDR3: ASSLRGGSPYNEQF
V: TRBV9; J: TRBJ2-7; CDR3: ASSAGDRGSYEQY
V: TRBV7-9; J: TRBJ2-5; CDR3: ASRTGAGGRGQEDQY
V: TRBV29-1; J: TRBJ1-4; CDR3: SVEDRDNEKLF
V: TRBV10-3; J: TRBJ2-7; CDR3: AISEENGYEQY
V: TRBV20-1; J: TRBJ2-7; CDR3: SASAGTGGFEQY
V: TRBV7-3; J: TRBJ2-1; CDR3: ASSKTRGRLSYNEQF